A single sample is the source of the 14 T cell receptor beta chains below, sequenced in a study of cytomegalovirus exposure and HLA in healthy donors. The PCR ran on 60 Vbeta and 13 Jbeta primers. Generated by immunoSEQ multiplex PCR, the TCRdb table keeps only in-frame clones and is missing some. The data show about 130,000 clones, about 66% seen once. Specimen: PBMCs. These receptors came from a man aged 30 to 45 in good health and CMV-seropositive.

The chain carries TRBV28 and TRBJ1-3; no reliable D call. Germline V lookup: CDR1 MDHEN, CDR2 SYDVKM. This CDR3 region has 13 residues. V was pared by 6 bases and J by 4 bases, with 10 bases between. CDR3 protein: CASSPGSGNTIYF. CDR3 coding DNA: TGTGCCAGCAGCCCCGGTTCAGGAAACACCATATATTTT.

V gene TRBV21-1 combines with J gene TRBJ2-7; the table names TRBD2, a call not compared with the DNA. TRBV21-1 counts as a pseudogene. The CDR3 covers 14 residues. The CDR3 reads CASRATAPSYEQYF. The DNA of the CDR3 is TGTGCCAGCAGAGCGACCGCCCCCTCCTACGAGCAGTACTTC.

V is TRBV28 and J is TRBJ1-2; 9 bases fit TRBD1. Germline V gives CDR1 MDHEN, CDR2 SYDVKM. Trimming at V came to 6 bases and at J to 6 bases, leaving 11 bases not matched to a gene. The CDR3 consists of 15 residues. In nucleotides, the CDR3 is TGTGCCAGCAGCCGACCCGGGACAGGGTCCGATGGCTACACCTTC. Translation gives CASSRPGTGSDGYTF.

The genes are TRBV4-2 and TRBJ1-2; no clear D. Germline assignment: CDR1 LGHNA and CDR2 YNFKEQ. The CDR3 loop spans 15 amino acids. The V and J ends lost 0 bases and 2 bases respectively, with 10 bases between them. CDR3 protein: CASSQELLKNYGYTF. The DNA for the CDR3 is TGTGCCAGCAGCCAAGAACTTTTAAAGAACTATGGCTACACCTTC.

Here the CDR3 reads CASSLTSTGLAFF. Written as DNA, the CDR3 is TGTGCCAGCAGTTTAACCTCGACAGGGCTTGCTTTCTTT. J is TRBJ1-1 and V is TRBV6-1; 7 bases map to TRBD1. There are 13 residues in the CDR3. From germline, CDR1 is MNHNS and CDR2 SASEGT. J lost 11 bases, V lost 5 bases, and 11 bases had no gene match.

This clone was seen a single time. This chain uses TRBV5-4 with TRBJ2-5; maybe TRBD1 (6 bases). The V gene lost 4 bases and the J gene lost 4 bases, with 20 bases spanning the gap. The CDR3 spans 16 residues. Germline CDR1 is SGHNT and CDR2 is YYREEE (reference sequence). CDR3 bases: TGTGCCAGCAGCCCCGCCCTTTTAGGGGGTGGAGAGACCCAGTACTTC. Its protein product is CASSPALLGGGETQYF.

The chain couples TRBV5-1 to TRBJ2-7, with 15 bases identical to TRBD2. CDR1 is SGHRS, CDR2 YFSETQ, per germline. The CDR3 is made up of 17 amino acids. J gave up 7 bases and V 3 bases, and 11 bases lay outside the gene matches. The CDR3 region has the DNA TGCGCCAGCAGCTGGGGGACTAGCGGGGGGACCTTATGGGAGCAGTACTTC. Amino acids: CASSWGTSGGTLWEQYF.

The chain uses TRBV9 and TRBJ1-5; the D is unclear. This CDR3 has 13 residues. CDR1 SGDLS and CDR2 YYNGEE come from the germline V gene. V was trimmed by 2 bases and J by 5 bases, leaving 8 bases between them. This chain's CDR3 is CASSVSGYQPQHF. The CDR3 DNA reads TGTGCCAGCAGCGTTTCAGGTTATCAGCCCCAGCATTTT.

This chain's CDR3 is CASPRPWGTGTSFYEQYF. The CDR3 nucleotides are TGCGCCAGTCCCCGGCCTTGGGGGACCGGGACTAGTTTTTACGAGCAGTACTTC. The chain uses TRBV10-1 and TRBJ2-7, with 8 bases fitting TRBD2. The CDR3 spans 18 residues. V dropped 9 bases and J dropped 4; count of bases not matched to a gene: 23. Germline V gene lookup returns CDR1 WNHNN and CDR2 SYGVQD (reference sequence).

The V and J genes are TRBV7-6 and TRBJ2-3; 7 bases fit TRBD1. From germline, CDR1 is SGHVS and CDR2 FNYEAQ. J gave up 0 bases and V 5 bases, and 17 bases lay outside the gene matches. The CDR3 runs 19 residues. CDR3 region: CASSLRGGRGYYSTDTQYF. The CDR3 nucleotides read TGTGCCAGCAGCCTAAGGGGTGGCAGGGGGTACTATAGCACAGATACGCAGTATTTT.

This clone has just a few counts. V usage is TRBV7-2 and J usage is TRBJ2-5; 12 bases map to TRBD2. Germline V gene sequence: CDR1 SGHTA, CDR2 FQGNSA. The CDR3 length is 18 residues. J lost 4 bases, V lost 2 bases, and 11 bases had no gene match. For the CDR3, the DNA is TGTGCCAGCAGCTTATATAGTCTGACTAGCGGGAGTAGAGAGACCCAGTACTTC. Translated, it gives CASSLYSLTSGSRETQYF.

The chain combines TRBV11-2 with TRBJ2-2; 9 bases are shared with TRBD2. Germline-derived CDR1 and CDR2 are SGHAT and FQNNGV. The V and J ends lost 2 bases and 8 bases, in that order; junction bases with no gene match: 12. CDR3 length: 17 amino acids. The CDR3 region has the DNA TGTGCCAGCAGCTTACGGGGACTAGCATTAACCGCTGGGGAGCTGTTTTTT. Its protein is CASSLRGLALTAGELFF.

V and J are TRBV19 and TRBJ1-1; TRBD1 aligns across 7 bases. The CDR3 has 14 amino acids. V shed 4 bases and J 9 bases; nucleotides not matched to a gene: 11. The germline V gene encodes CDR1 LNHDA and CDR2 SQIVND (reference sequence). The CDR3 loop is CASSSPGQVLKAFF. The CDR3 DNA follows: TGTGCCAGTAGTAGCCCTGGACAGGTGCTGAAAGCTTTCTTT. Using reference TRBV19 and TRBJ1-1 for the parts outside the CDR3, the full variable domain is DGGITQSPKYLFRKEGQNVTLSCEQNLNHDAMYWYRQDPGQGLRLIYYSQIVNDFQKGDIAEGYSVSREKKESFPLTVTSAQKNPTAFYLCASSSPGQVLKAFFGQGTRLTVV.

Only a few counts were recorded for this clone. The rearrangement links TRBV5-4 to TRBJ2-1, with 13 bases fitting TRBD2. J gave up 12 bases and V 0 bases, and 12 bases lay outside the gene matches. CDR1 and CDR2 (germline): SGHNT, YYREEE (reference sequence). The length of the CDR3 is 17 residues. The CDR3 protein is CASSLGGTSGIRGGQFF. CDR3 sequence (DNA): TGTGCCAGCAGCTTGGGGGGGACTAGCGGGATAAGGGGAGGGCAGTTCTTC.